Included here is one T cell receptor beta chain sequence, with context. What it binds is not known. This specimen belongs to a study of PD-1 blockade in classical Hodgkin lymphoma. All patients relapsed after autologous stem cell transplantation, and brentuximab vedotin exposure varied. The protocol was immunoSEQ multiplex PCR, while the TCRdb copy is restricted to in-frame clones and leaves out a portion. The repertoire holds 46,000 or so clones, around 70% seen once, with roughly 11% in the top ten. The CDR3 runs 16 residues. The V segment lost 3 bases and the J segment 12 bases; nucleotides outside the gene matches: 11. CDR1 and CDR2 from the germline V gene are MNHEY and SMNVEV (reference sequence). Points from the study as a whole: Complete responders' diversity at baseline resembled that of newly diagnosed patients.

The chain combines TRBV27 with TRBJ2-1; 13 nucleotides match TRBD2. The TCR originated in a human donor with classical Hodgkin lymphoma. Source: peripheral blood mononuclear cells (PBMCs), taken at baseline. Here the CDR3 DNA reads TGTGCCAGCAGTTTGGGGGCCGGGACTAGCGGGATTCGGCAGTTCTTC. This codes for CASSLGAGTSGIRQFF.